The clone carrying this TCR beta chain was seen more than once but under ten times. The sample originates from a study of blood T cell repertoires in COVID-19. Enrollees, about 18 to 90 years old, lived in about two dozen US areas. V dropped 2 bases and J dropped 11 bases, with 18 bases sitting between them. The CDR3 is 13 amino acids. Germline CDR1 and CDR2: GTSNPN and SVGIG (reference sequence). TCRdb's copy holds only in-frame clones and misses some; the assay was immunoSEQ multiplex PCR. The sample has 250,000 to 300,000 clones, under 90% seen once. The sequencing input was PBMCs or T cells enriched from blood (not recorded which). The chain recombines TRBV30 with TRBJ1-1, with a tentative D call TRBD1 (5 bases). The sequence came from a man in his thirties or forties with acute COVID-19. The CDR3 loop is CAWSLGGRGWAFF. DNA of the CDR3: TGTGCCTGGAGTCTTGGGGGGAGGGGTTGGGCTTTCTTT.